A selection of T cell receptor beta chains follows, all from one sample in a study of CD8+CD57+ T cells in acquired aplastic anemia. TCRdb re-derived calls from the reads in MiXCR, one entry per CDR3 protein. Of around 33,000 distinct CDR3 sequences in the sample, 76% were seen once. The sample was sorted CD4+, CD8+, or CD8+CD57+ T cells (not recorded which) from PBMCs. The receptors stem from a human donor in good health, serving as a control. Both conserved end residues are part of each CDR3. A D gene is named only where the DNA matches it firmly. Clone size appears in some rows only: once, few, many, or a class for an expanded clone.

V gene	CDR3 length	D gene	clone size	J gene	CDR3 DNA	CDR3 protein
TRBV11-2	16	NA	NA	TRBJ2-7	TGTGCCAGCAGCTACCGTGTCGGGCCACAATCCTACGAGCAGTACTTC	CASSYRVGPQSYEQYF
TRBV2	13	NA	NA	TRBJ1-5	TGTGCCAGCAGTTTGGTGGGCAATCAGCCCCAGCATTTT	CASSLVGNQPQHF
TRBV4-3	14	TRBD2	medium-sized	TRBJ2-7	TGCGCCAGCAGCCCTTTTGCGGGGGTCTACGAGCAGTACTTC	CASSPFAGVYEQYF
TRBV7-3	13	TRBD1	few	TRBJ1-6	TGTGCCAGCAGCCAGGACAGGGCTTCACCCCTCCACTTT	CASSQDRASPLHF
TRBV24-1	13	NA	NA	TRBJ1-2	TGTGCCACCAGTGTTGGGGGGAACTATGGCTACACCTTC	CATSVGGNYGYTF
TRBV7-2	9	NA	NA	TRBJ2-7	TGTGCCAGCAGCTACGAGCAGTACTTC	CASSYEQYF
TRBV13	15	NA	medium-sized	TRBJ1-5	TGTGCCAGCAGCTTAGGGAGGGGCGGGCTTCAGCCCCAGCATTTT	CASSLGRGGLQPQHF
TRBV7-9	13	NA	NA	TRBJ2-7	TGTGCCAGCAGCCCGGCTAGGGCCTACGAGCAGTACTTC	CASSPARAYEQYF
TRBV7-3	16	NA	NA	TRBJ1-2	TGTGCCAGCAGCTTAACTGGGGGATCAAGCCTCTATGGCTACACCTTC	CASSLTGGSSLYGYTF
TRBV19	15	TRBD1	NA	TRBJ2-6	TGTGCCAGTAGCACGACAGGGACCGGGGCCAACGTCCTGACTTTC	CASSTTGTGANVLTF
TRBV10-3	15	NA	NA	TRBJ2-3	TGTGCCATCAGTGAGGGACGGGAAAGCACAGATACGCAGTATTTT	CAISEGRESTDTQYF
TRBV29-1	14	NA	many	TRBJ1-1	TGCAGCGTTGCGGAGACCCCAAGGAGCACTGAAGCTTTCTTT	CSVAETPRSTEAFF
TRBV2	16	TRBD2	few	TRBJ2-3	TGTGCCAGCAGTGATCCTAGCGGGAGGGGGACAGATACGCAGTATTTT	CASSDPSGRGTDTQYF
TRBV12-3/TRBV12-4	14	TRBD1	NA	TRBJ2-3	TGTGCCAGCAGTTGGCTAGGACAGGGCGATACGCAGTATTTT	CASSWLGQGDTQYF
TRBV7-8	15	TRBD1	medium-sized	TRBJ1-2	TGTGCCAGCAGCTACGGACAGGGGAGGGGCTATGGCTACACCTTC	CASSYGQGRGYGYTF
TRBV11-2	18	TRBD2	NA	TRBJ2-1	TGTGCCAGCAGCTGGACTAGCGGGGGGACGGGACCGCTCAATGAGCAGTTCTTC	CASSWTSGGTGPLNEQFF
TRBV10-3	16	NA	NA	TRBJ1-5	TGTGCCATCAGTGATGGCGGGGTTTCGAGCAATCAGCCCCAGCATTTT	CAISDGGVSSNQPQHF
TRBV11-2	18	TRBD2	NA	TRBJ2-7	TGTGCCAGCAGCTGGGGACTAGCGGGGGGGCTTACCTCCTACGAGCAGTACTTC	CASSWGLAGGLTSYEQYF
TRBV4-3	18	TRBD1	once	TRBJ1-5	TGCGCCAGCAGCCAAAGACCTTCGGGACAGCCGCTCGGTCAGCCCCAGCATTTT	CASSQRPSGQPLGQPQHF
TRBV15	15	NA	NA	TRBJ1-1	TGTGCCACCAGCACTGGTAGGGGGGTCTCCACTGAAGCTTTCTTT	CATSTGRGVSTEAFF
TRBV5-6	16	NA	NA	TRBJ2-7	TGTGCCAGCAGCTCTACCTCCGGGACCATAACCTACGAGCAGTACTTC	CASSSTSGTITYEQYF
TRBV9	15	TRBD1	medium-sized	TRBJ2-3	TGTGCCAGCAGCGGGACAGGACACCTCACAGATACGCAGTATTTT	CASSGTGHLTDTQYF
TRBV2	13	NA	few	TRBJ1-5	TGTGCCAGCAGTACTTACAGGGATCAGCCCCAGCATTTT	CASSTYRDQPQHF
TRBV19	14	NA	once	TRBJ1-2	TGTGCCAGTAGTCAGGGGCCAGCTAACTATGGCTACACCTTC	CASSQGPANYGYTF